Listed below are T cell receptor beta chains from one sample, sequenced in a study of blood T cell repertoires in COVID-19. Produced via immunoSEQ multiplex PCR; TCRdb's table is partial and in-frame only. The table includes fewer than 300,000 clones, about four fifths detected once. Sequenced material: peripheral blood. The source is a person aged 65 to 85 with COVID-19, enrolled during active disease. Both conserved end residues are trimmed from each CDR3.

v_gene: TRBV4-2; j_gene: TRBJ2-1; CDR3aa: ASSPSGTGVGGEQF
v_gene: TRBV9; j_gene: TRBJ2-3; CDR3aa: ASSVSGAGGLADTQY
v_gene: TRBV5-6; j_gene: TRBJ2-5; CDR3aa: ASSGRRGGKETQY
v_gene: TRBV15; j_gene: TRBJ2-2; CDR3aa: ATRPGTAGELF
v_gene: TRBV28; j_gene: TRBJ2-5; CDR3aa: ASSSLAGVRETQY
v_gene: TRBV9; j_gene: TRBJ2-3; CDR3aa: ASSGGAFGQNTQY
v_gene: TRBV6-5; j_gene: TRBJ2-2; CDR3aa: ASRGQGAITGELF
v_gene: TRBV25-1; j_gene: TRBJ1-1; CDR3aa: ASSHRLTGGNTEAF
v_gene: TRBV6-5; j_gene: TRBJ1-6; CDR3aa: ASSYRGQVNSPLH
v_gene: TRBV5-1; j_gene: TRBJ1-1; CDR3aa: ASSPGHRVTRLNTEAF
v_gene: TRBV5-6; j_gene: TRBJ1-1; CDR3aa: ATTTGINTEAF
v_gene: TRBV24-1; j_gene: TRBJ2-2; CDR3aa: ATSDPGLAGGTGELF
v_gene: TRBV9; j_gene: TRBJ2-1; CDR3aa: ASSARGTFEDNEQF
v_gene: TRBV5-1; j_gene: TRBJ2-7; CDR3aa: ASSPGQSPQPYEQY
v_gene: TRBV7-2; j_gene: TRBJ2-3; CDR3aa: ASSLLGPDTQY
v_gene: TRBV7-9; j_gene: TRBJ2-5; CDR3aa: ASSSSAYQETQY
v_gene: TRBV7-9; j_gene: TRBJ1-2; CDR3aa: ASSLVQGGYT
v_gene: TRBV7-9; j_gene: TRBJ1-2; CDR3aa: ASSLIENGYT
v_gene: TRBV9; j_gene: TRBJ2-1; CDR3aa: ASSVGPGRSSYNEQF
v_gene: TRBV3-1/TRBV3-2; j_gene: TRBJ1-6; CDR3aa: ASSSPAGPGSPLH
v_gene: TRBV9; j_gene: TRBJ2-1; CDR3aa: ASSVTLGQYEQF
v_gene: TRBV28; j_gene: TRBJ1-1; CDR3aa: ASSFSLGGAYTEAF
v_gene: TRBV24-1; j_gene: TRBJ1-5; CDR3aa: ATSLVAVSNQPQH
v_gene: TRBV9; j_gene: TRBJ1-3; CDR3aa: ASSVKGASGNTIY
v_gene: TRBV7-9; j_gene: TRBJ2-7; CDR3aa: ASSPLYEQY
v_gene: TRBV6-4; j_gene: TRBJ1-6; CDR3aa: ASRLREGNSPLH
v_gene: TRBV5-5; j_gene: TRBJ1-4; CDR3aa: ASSSQGSPNEKLF
v_gene: TRBV30; j_gene: TRBJ1-5; CDR3aa: AWSVADRNNQPQH
v_gene: TRBV27; j_gene: TRBJ2-3; CDR3aa: ASSLSGGTDTQY
v_gene: TRBV7-8; j_gene: TRBJ1-4; CDR3aa: ASSLTEANEKLF
v_gene: TRBV7-9; j_gene: TRBJ2-7; CDR3aa: ASSREGAAYEQY
v_gene: TRBV7-9; j_gene: TRBJ2-4; CDR3aa: ASSADSLAKNIQY
v_gene: TRBV19; j_gene: TRBJ2-5; CDR3aa: ASSASGAGVRRETQY
v_gene: TRBV11-3; j_gene: TRBJ2-2; CDR3aa: ASSLVGSSGELF
v_gene: TRBV19; j_gene: TRBJ2-1; CDR3aa: ASSKIASGYNEQF
v_gene: TRBV5-6; j_gene: TRBJ1-2; CDR3aa: ASSPPDRYYGYT
v_gene: TRBV5-1; j_gene: TRBJ1-2; CDR3aa: ASSLDGGQGTYGYT
v_gene: TRBV19; j_gene: TRBJ1-5; CDR3aa: ASSIGQGQPQH
v_gene: TRBV18; j_gene: TRBJ1-5; CDR3aa: ASSPIGLAGASNQPQH
v_gene: TRBV3-1/TRBV3-2; j_gene: TRBJ2-3; CDR3aa: ASSPLTGVRLTDTQY
v_gene: TRBV20-1; j_gene: TRBJ2-3; CDR3aa: SASLRQGPTDTQY